The 22 T cell receptor beta chains in this list originate from one sample, sequenced in a study of molecular identifiers for immune sequencing clone quantification. TCRdb reanalysed the PCR reads using MiXCR and keeps one entry per CDR3 protein. The sample records a few hundred thousand distinct CDR3 sequences, roughly 24% being singletons. The specimen sequenced was naive CD8+ T cells from blood, with Jurkat cell RNA spiked in. Subset noted: FACS-sorted CD8+CD4-CCR7+CD45RA+ naive T cells. Source of these receptors: a human donor in good health. Some libraries in this study had Jurkat cell RNA spiked in.

In its sample, this clonotype was seen a few times. The chain couples TRBV5-6 to TRBJ2-5; unclear D gene. The CDR3 extends over 15 amino acids. Trimming pared 7 bases from V and 0 bases from J, leaving 16 bases between. The V gene's germline CDR1 is SGHDT and CDR2 YYEEEE. The CDR3 sequence is CASHYQQRYQETQYF. In DNA, the CDR3 is TGTGCCAGCCACTATCAACAGAGGTACCAAGAGACCCAGTACTTC.

The rearrangement links TRBV20-1 to TRBJ1-5; TRBD1 aligns across 8 bases. CDR1 and CDR2 from the germline V gene are DFQATT and SNEGSKA (reference sequence). This CDR3 has 16 amino acids. V shed 0 bases and J 2 bases; nucleotides not matched to a gene: 6. This chain's CDR3 is CSARDYQGAGNQPQHF. CDR3 nucleotide sequence: TGCAGTGCTAGAGATTATCAGGGGGCGGGCAATCAGCCCCAGCATTTT.

This clonotype was counted at least ten times. The rearrangement joins TRBV29-1 to TRBJ2-2; D perhaps matches TRBD2 (5 bases). V was pared by 5 bases and J by 5 bases, with 15 bases between. Per the germline V gene, CDR1 is SQVTM and CDR2 is ANQGSEA. This CDR3 is built from 14 residues. In nucleotides, the CDR3 is TGCAGCGTTCCAGCCGGGGTGGGGACCGGGGAGCTGTTTTTT. Amino acids: CSVPAGVGTGELFF.

This clonotype has at least ten counts. This sequence joins TRBV6-5 and TRBJ1-3, with D perhaps TRBD1 (6 bases). The CDR3 spans 13 residues. The V gene's germline CDR1 is MNHEY and CDR2 SVGAGI. The V end was cut by 5 bases, the J end by 4 bases, with 9 bases between. The CDR3 is CASSETGGNTIYF. The CDR3, as DNA: TGTGCCAGCAGTGAGACAGGAGGAAACACCATATATTTT.

This clonotype was seen more than once but under ten times. V usage is TRBV4-1 and J usage is TRBJ2-7; no firm D call. CDR3 length: 15 residues. Germline V gene lookup returns CDR1 MGHRA and CDR2 YSYEKL. The V and J ends lost 5 bases and 5 bases respectively, with 19 bases between them. The CDR3 DNA follows: TGCGCCAGCAGCTCCCAAGCCCAATCGACTCACGAGCAGTACTTC. Translation gives CASSSQAQSTHEQYF.

This chain uses TRBV6-5 with TRBJ1-5, with a possible D match to TRBD1 (6 bases). Per germline, CDR1 MNHEY and CDR2 SVGAGI. The CDR3 spans 15 residues. The ends were cut back, 0 bases at V and 3 bases at J, with 9 bases in the middle. The CDR3 nucleotides read TGTGCCAGCAGTTACTCAGGGGGACTCAATCAGCCCCAGCATTTT. This gives the protein CASSYSGGLNQPQHF.

This clonotype was counted ten times or more. The V call is TRBV30, the J call TRBJ2-3; the D gene is possibly TRBD2 (6 bases). The CDR3 contains 14 residues. CDR1 GTSNPN and CDR2 SVGIG come from the germline V gene (reference sequence). Trimming shortened V by 2 bases and J by 5 bases, and 14 bases separated the two germline ends. CDR3 loop: CAWSLGHGGDTQYF. The DNA for the CDR3 is TGTGCCTGGAGTTTGGGTCACGGGGGAGATACGCAGTATTTT. Together with reference TRBV30 and TRBJ2-3, the CDR3 gives the full variable domain: SQTIHQWPATLVQPVGSPLSLECTVEGTSNPNLYWYRQAAGRGLQLLFYSVGIGQISSEVPQNLSASRPQDRQFILSSKKLLLSDSGFYLCAWSLGHGGDTQYFGPGTRLTVL.

This clonotype was observed many times. This sequence joins TRBV7-9 and TRBJ2-7; TRBD1 aligns across 7 bases. Germline V gives CDR1 SEHNR, CDR2 FQNEAQ (reference sequence). V was pared by 0 bases and J by 2 bases, with 10 bases of the junction left unmatched. The CDR3 is 17 residues long. The CDR3, as DNA: TGTGCCAGCAGCTTAGCCCCTACAGGGACAGACCCCTACGAGCAGTACTTC. Protein sequence: CASSLAPTGTDPYEQYF.

This chain uses TRBV12-3 or TRBV12-4 with TRBJ2-3, with D possibly TRBD1 on 5 matching bases. This CDR3 region has 15 residues. With 4 bases removed from V and 2 bases from J, the gap between germline ends came to 13 bases. CDR3 sequence: CASSSDITHTDTQYF. CDR3 in DNA: TGTGCCAGCAGTTCGGACATTACCCACACAGATACGCAGTATTTT.

Comment on this clonotype: The CDR3 end shows no conserved phenylalanine or tryptophan, and so a read error is likely. This chain links TRBV6-1 with TRBJ1-1, with TRBD1 identical over 10 bases. The germline V gene encodes CDR1 MNHNS and CDR2 SASEGT. V lost 10 bases to trimming and J lost 8 bases; unmatched junction nucleotides: 13. The CDR3 spans 14 residues. CDR3 amino acids: CATGQGDLTTEAFL. CDR3 coding DNA: TGTGCCACCGGACAGGGGGATTTGACTACAGAAGCTTTCCTT.

The sample holds one count of this clonotype. The junction shows a germline mismatch at one end, possibly a read error. This chain joins TRBV4-2 and TRBJ2-7; 8 positions agree with TRBD1. The CDR3 runs to 15 residues. Germline V lookup: CDR1 LGHNA, CDR2 YNFKEQ. The chain's CDR3 is CAGSIRDRSSYEQYF. The CDR3 coding sequence is TGTGCCGGCAGCATACGGGACAGGAGCTCCTACGAGCAGTACTTC.

This clonotype was found a few times. This may stem from a read error, because a much larger clone lies one nucleotide away. The genes are TRBV29-1 and TRBJ2-3; D ambiguous. Germline CDR1 reads SQVTM; CDR2 reads ANQGSEA. Between the trimmed V and J ends, which lost 6 bases and 5 bases, there was a span of 15 bases. The length of the CDR3 is 13 residues. CDR3 sequence (DNA): TGCAGCGTCAGATTTCAAGGCATAGATACGCAGTATTTT. Translating gives CSVRFQGIDTQYF.

This clonotype was recorded many times. The rearrangement uses TRBV29-1 and TRBJ1-5; D gene unclear. This CDR3 is 17 amino acids long. V shed 0 bases and J shed 2 bases, with 17 bases lying between them. Germline-derived CDR1 and CDR2 are SQVTM and ANQGSEA. CDR3 nucleotide sequence: TGCAGCGTTGAAGATCTTTTGGGGTCTAGGGGCAATCAGCCCCAGCATTTT. It encodes CSVEDLLGSRGNQPQHF.

The chain carries TRBV29-1 and TRBJ2-3; D remains ambiguous. CDR3 length: 11 amino acids. Trimming pared 4 bases from V and 14 bases from J, leaving 16 bases between. CDR1 and CDR2 (germline): SQVTM, ANQGSEA. CDR3 nucleotides: TGCAGCGTTGGGGTCGGAGATGCGCGGTATTTT. This encodes CSVGVGDARYF.

This clonotype showed up many times. Here the CDR3 reads CASWGRDFANTGELFF. In DNA form, the CDR3 reads TGTGCCAGCTGGGGAAGGGACTTCGCGAACACCGGGGAGCTGTTTTTT. The V gene is TRBV7-9, the J gene TRBJ2-2; TRBD2 is a possible D gene (6 bases). The V end lost 8 bases, the J end lost 0 bases, and 16 bases lay between the germline ends. Germline CDR1 and CDR2: SEHNR and FQNEAQ (reference sequence). This CDR3 is 16 amino acids long.

V is TRBV27 and J is TRBJ2-7; 9 bases are a match to TRBD1. The CDR3 length is 16 residues. Looked up from germline, CDR1 is MNHEY and CDR2 is SMNVEV (reference sequence). V trimming: 5 bases; J trimming: 3 bases; junction bases outside the gene matches: 11. The CDR3 here is CASSHPPGTGYYEQYF. Here the CDR3 DNA reads TGTGCCAGCAGTCACCCCCCCGGGACAGGGTACTACGAGCAGTACTTC.

This clonotype came up many times. The chain recombines TRBV6-1 with TRBJ2-7; D gene ambiguous. Deletions cut 2 bases from V and 6 bases from J, with 11 bases between. CDR1 and CDR2 from the germline V gene are MNHNS and SASEGT. The CDR3 covers 13 residues. The CDR3 region is CASSEFGTGEQYF. CDR3 nucleotides: TGTGCCAGCAGTGAATTCGGAACTGGCGAGCAGTACTTC.

This clonotype occurred a few times. This chain links TRBV19 with TRBJ1-5, with D possibly matching TRBD1 (6 bases). The length of the CDR3 is 15 residues. Trimming stripped 1 base from V and 3 bases from J, with 10 bases between. CDR1 is LNHDA, CDR2 SQIVND, per germline (reference sequence). This CDR3 is CASSIGQGNNQPQHF. The DNA of the CDR3 is TGTGCCAGTAGTATAGGGCAGGGGAACAATCAGCCCCAGCATTTT.

This clonotype was found a few times. V and J are TRBV6-2 or TRBV6-3 and TRBJ2-3, with D hard to call. The CDR3 runs 18 residues. V lost 0 bases and J lost 4, with 20 bases in between. Per the germline V gene, CDR1 is MNHEY and CDR2 is SVGEGT. The CDR3 bases are TGTGCCAGCAGTTACTCCCCTCTTCAATCCGCCCCCCCAGATACGCAGTATTTT. This sequence encodes CASSYSPLQSAPPDTQYF.

This clonotype appeared many times. This sequence joins TRBV6-5 and TRBJ1-4; 9 positions match TRBD1. CDR3 length: 14 amino acids. With 4 bases clipped from V and 8 bases from J, the junction kept 5 bases outside the gene matches. Germline-derived CDR1 and CDR2 are MNHEY and SVGAGI. CDR3 region: CASSWTGEDEKLFF. CDR3 coding DNA: TGTGCCAGCAGTTGGACAGGGGAAGACGAAAAACTGTTTTTT.

This clonotype showed up many times. The chain couples TRBV5-1 to TRBJ2-3; 12 bases fit TRBD1. V shed 1 base and J 1 base; nucleotides not matched to a gene: 13. Germline-derived CDR1 and CDR2 are SGHRS and YFSETQ. The CDR3 runs 20 residues. This CDR3 is CASSLRGTGGYGIGTDTQYF. CDR3 bases: TGCGCCAGCAGCTTGAGAGGGACAGGGGGCTACGGAATCGGCACAGATACGCAGTATTTT. Supplemented by reference TRBV5-1 and TRBJ2-3, the full variable domain reads KAGVTQTPRYLIKTRGQQVTLSCSPISGHRSVSWYQQTPGQGLQFLFEYFSETQRNKGNFPGRFSGRQFSNSRSEMNVSTLELGDSALYLCASSLRGTGGYGIGTDTQYFGPGTRLTVL.

This clonotype was seen a handful of times. The rearrangement joins TRBV6-2 or TRBV6-3 to TRBJ2-7; D is ambiguous. The CDR3 has 12 amino acids. V was cut by 6 bases and J by 3 bases, with 9 bases left in between. The V gene's germline CDR1 is MNHEY and CDR2 SVGEGT. CDR3 residues: CASRIQDYEQYF. The CDR3 DNA reads TGTGCCAGCAGGATTCAGGACTACGAGCAGTACTTC.